The 29 T cell receptor beta chains listed next were all sequenced from one sample in a study of CD8 T cells in Susac syndrome. Random hexamers were used to reverse transcribe 0.5 to 1 ug of RNA. TCRdb re-called the immunoSEQ multiplex PCR reads through MiXCR, storing one row per CDR3 protein. The data show roughly 180,000 distinct CDR3 sequences, around 94% seen once. Sequencing input: CD4+ T cells from PBMCs. Every receptor here comes from a human donor with Susac syndrome.

V usage is TRBV15 and J usage is TRBJ2-3; no firm D call. Trimming shortened V by 6 bases and J by 2 bases, and 12 bases separated the two germline ends. The CDR3 totals 14 residues. Germline values: CDR1 LNHNV, CDR2 YYDKDF (reference sequence). The CDR3 DNA reads as TGTGCCACCAGGATCCGGGCTTACACAGATACGCAGTATTTT. This codes for CATRIRAYTDTQYF.

This clonotype was detected once. This chain connects TRBV20-1 to TRBJ1-1; 7 nucleotides agree with TRBD1. Germline trimming cut 0 bases from V and 4 bases from J; bases unmatched to any gene: 8. This CDR3 is built from 15 residues. Germline values: CDR1 DFQATT, CDR2 SNEGSKA (reference sequence). The CDR3 region has the DNA TGCAGTGCTAGAGATCCACAGGGGAGGGTCACTGAAGCTTTCTTT. It translates to CSARDPQGRVTEAFF.

The chain links TRBV30 to TRBJ2-1, with unresolved D. Germline V gene lookup returns CDR1 GTSNPN and CDR2 SVGIG (reference sequence). The V end was cut by 2 bases, the J end by 4 bases, with 6 bases between. The CDR3 loop spans 12 amino acids. Written as DNA, the CDR3 is TGTGCCTGGAGTTCCCTTTACAATGAGCAGTTCTTC. This codes for CAWSSLYNEQFF.

As DNA, the CDR3 is TGTGCCTGGAGTCCGACGGGAGGGTTTAACTATGGCTACACCTTC. Residues: CAWSPTGGFNYGYTF. This sequence joins TRBV30 and TRBJ1-2, with no clear D. V was trimmed by 2 bases and J by 1 base, leaving 14 bases between them. The germline V gene encodes CDR1 GTSNPN and CDR2 SVGIG (reference sequence). The CDR3 consists of 15 residues. Supplemented by reference TRBV30 and TRBJ1-2, the full variable domain reads SQTIHQWPATLVQPVGSPLSLECTVEGTSNPNLYWYRQAAGRGLQLLFYSVGIGQISSEVPQNLSASRPQDRQFILSSKKLLLSDSGFYLCAWSPTGGFNYGYTFGSGTRLTVV.

The chain joins TRBV15 to TRBJ2-5; D is unresolved. Germline V lookup: CDR1 LNHNV, CDR2 YYDKDF (reference sequence). Trimming took 3 bases from V and 3 from J, leaving 8 bases between them. This CDR3 has 13 amino acids. CDR3 DNA: TGTGCCACCAGCAGGGCTGATGAAGAGACCCAGTACTTC. This codes for CATSRADEETQYF.

The chain employs TRBV9 and TRBJ2-7; D is tentatively TRBD1 or TRBD2 (6 bases each). Germline-derived CDR1 and CDR2 are SGDLS and YYNGEE. The CDR3 has 14 residues. V lost 3 bases and J 1 base, leaving 11 bases between the germline ends. The chain's CDR3 is CASSDQGGSYEQYF. Here the CDR3 DNA reads TGTGCCAGCAGCGACCAAGGGGGGTCCTACGAGCAGTACTTC.

The chain links TRBV11-1 to TRBJ2-1; either TRBD1 or TRBD2 may supply D (6 bases each). The V end was cut by 3 bases, the J end by 8 bases, with 11 bases between. The CDR3 totals 13 residues. Germline CDR1 reads SGHAT; CDR2 reads FQDESV (reference sequence). CDR3 sequence reads: CASSFVGGYEQFF. DNA for the CDR3: TGTGCCAGCAGCTTCGTGGGGGGCTATGAGCAGTTCTTC.

The chain combines TRBV18 with TRBJ2-5; D not certain. The CDR3 covers 14 residues. Trimming shortened V by 0 bases and J by 1 base, and 6 bases separated the two germline ends. The germline V gene encodes CDR1 KGHSH and CDR2 LQKENI. In DNA form, the CDR3 reads TGTGCCAGCTCACCACCAGCAGCCCAAGAGACCCAGTACTTC. Residues: CASSPPAAQETQYF. The whole variable domain, filled in from reference TRBV18 and TRBJ2-5, reads NAGVMQNPRHLVRRRGQEARLRCSPMKGHSHVYWYRQLPEEGLKFMVYLQKENIIDESGMPKERFSAEFPKEGPSILRIQQVVRGDSAAYFCASSPPAAQETQYFGPGTRLLVL.

This chain uses TRBV29-1 with TRBJ2-1, with D hard to call. The CDR3 runs to 13 residues. V lost 4 bases and J lost 8, with 15 bases in between. Looked up from germline, CDR1 is SQVTM and CDR2 is ANQGSEA. The CDR3 nucleotides are TGCAGCGTTGCTGATGCCTATTGGGATGAGCAGTTCTTC. It codes for CSVADAYWDEQFF.

V usage is TRBV6-5 and J usage is TRBJ2-5; 8 nucleotides agree with TRBD2. Per the germline V gene, CDR1 is MNHEY and CDR2 is SVGAGI. This CDR3 contains 14 residues. The V segment lost 4 bases and the J segment 5 bases; nucleotides outside the gene matches: 6. CDR3 loop: CASSCRAGVETQYF. For the CDR3, the DNA is TGTGCCAGCAGTTGCAGAGCGGGGGTGGAGACCCAGTACTTC.

The chain joins TRBV6-5 to TRBJ1-1; D may be TRBD1 (5 bases). Trimming stripped 6 bases from V and 3 bases from J, with 14 bases between. CDR1 is MNHEY, CDR2 SVGAGI, per germline. This CDR3 spans 14 amino acids. This CDR3 is CASRVDGGDTEAFF. CDR3 coding DNA: TGTGCCAGCAGGGTGGACGGGGGAGACACTGAAGCTTTCTTT.

The V and J genes are TRBV27 and TRBJ2-7; D gene unclear. V dropped 2 bases and J dropped 0 bases, with 8 bases sitting between them. This CDR3 is 14 amino acids long. Germline V gene data show CDR1 as MNHEY and CDR2 as SMNVEV (reference sequence). The CDR3 bases are TGTGCCAGCAGTTTAGGGCCTGCCTCCTACGAGCAGTACTTC. Protein: CASSLGPASYEQYF.

This chain uses TRBV28 with TRBJ2-1; 11 bases map to TRBD2. The CDR3 loop spans 16 amino acids. V trimming: 5 bases; J trimming: 4 bases; junction bases outside the gene matches: 7. Per germline, CDR1 MDHEN and CDR2 SYDVKM. The CDR3 spells CASSTSGLAAYNEQFF. In DNA form, the CDR3 reads TGTGCCAGCAGTACATCGGGACTAGCGGCATACAATGAGCAGTTCTTC.

The chain joins TRBV9 to TRBJ2-1, with D perhaps TRBD2 (6 bases). Trimming left V 0 bases short and J 8 bases short, with 24 bases between. The CDR3 contains 18 residues. In germline, CDR1 is SGDLS, CDR2 YYNGEE. The CDR3 loop is CASSVDFTGLRMNYEQFF. CDR3 bases: TGTGCCAGCAGCGTAGATTTTACGGGACTCCGGATGAACTATGAGCAGTTCTTC.

V usage is TRBV5-1 and J usage is TRBJ1-1; no definite D call. Germline-derived CDR1 and CDR2 are SGHRS and YFSETQ. Trimming stripped 0 bases from V and 3 bases from J, with 12 bases between. This CDR3 contains 15 residues. The CDR3 loop is CASSLEGSRDTEAFF. DNA for the CDR3: TGCGCCAGCAGCTTGGAAGGGTCTAGGGACACTGAAGCTTTCTTT.

This chain links TRBV12-3 or TRBV12-4 with TRBJ1-1; D not resolved. V shed 7 bases and J shed 4 bases, with 19 bases lying between them. The CDR3 covers 15 residues. The CDR3 region is CASTTLYGRGTEAFF. The CDR3 nucleotides read TGTGCCAGCACCACTTTGTATGGTCGGGGCACTGAAGCTTTCTTT.

The rearrangement joins TRBV5-1 to TRBJ1-5; TRBD1 aligns across 10 bases. The J segment lost 5 bases and the V segment lost 4 bases, leaving 6 bases of the junction unmatched. Germline CDR1 is SGHRS and CDR2 is YFSETQ. The CDR3 is 15 amino acids. The CDR3 loop reads CASSIDGTGDQPQHF. The CDR3 nucleotides are TGCGCCAGCAGCATAGACGGGACAGGGGATCAGCCCCAGCATTTT.

The chain carries TRBV27 and TRBJ2-1; D remains unclear. V lost 5 bases and J 4 bases, leaving 6 bases between the germline ends. CDR1 is MNHEY and CDR2 is SMNVEV in the germline V gene (reference sequence). The CDR3 is 12 residues long. In DNA, the CDR3 is TGTGCCAGCAGTGCTCCATACAATGAGCAGTTCTTC. This gives the protein CASSAPYNEQFF.

This sequence joins TRBV15 and TRBJ2-7, with D perhaps being TRBD1 or TRBD2 (5 bases each). Trimming cost V 0 bases and J 7 bases, with 13 bases left between them. CDR1 and CDR2 from the germline V gene are LNHNV and YYDKDF (reference sequence). This CDR3 comprises 14 residues. The CDR3: CATSRDGTWGEQYF. The CDR3 DNA follows: TGTGCCACCAGCAGAGATGGGACCTGGGGAGAGCAGTACTTC.

V is TRBV27 and J is TRBJ2-5; 10 bases fit TRBD2. The ends lost 2 bases at V and 5 bases at J; junction bases unmatched: 2. Germline V gene sequence: CDR1 MNHEY, CDR2 SMNVEV (reference sequence). The CDR3 sequence is 14 residues long. The DNA of the CDR3 is TGTGCCAGCAGTTTAAGCGGGGGGGAGGAGACCCAGTACTTC. Residues: CASSLSGGEETQYF.

The chain recombines TRBV18 with TRBJ2-5; D is ambiguous. This CDR3 comprises 13 residues. V lost 3 bases to trimming and J lost 5 bases, with 10 bases between them. The germline V gene has CDR1 KGHSH and CDR2 LQKENI. This CDR3 is CASSPGVVETQYF. The CDR3 DNA sequence: TGTGCCAGCTCACCTGGAGTGGTTGAGACCCAGTACTTC.

The chain employs TRBV2 and TRBJ2-7; 14 positions agree with TRBD2. This CDR3 is 15 amino acids long. V was clipped by 6 bases and J by 0 bases; unmatched bases: 1. Germline V gives CDR1 SNHLY, CDR2 FYNNEI. DNA for the CDR3: TGTGCCAGCAGAGGGACTAGCGGGAGCTCCTACGAGCAGTACTTC. Its protein product is CASRGTSGSSYEQYF.

The J gene is TRBJ2-3, the V gene TRBV29-1, with a possible D match to TRBD2 (6 bases). V lost 2 bases, J lost 4 bases, and 16 bases lay in between. Germline CDR1 SQVTM, CDR2 ANQGSEA. CDR3 length: 15 residues. The CDR3 DNA reads TGCAGCGTTGAAAGGCTGGGGGGAGTCGCAGATACGCAGTATTTT. It is translated as CSVERLGGVADTQYF.

This sequence joins TRBV18 and TRBJ2-1, with 12 bases matching TRBD2. V was pared by 1 base and J by 3 bases, with 4 bases of the junction left unmatched. Germline values: CDR1 KGHSH, CDR2 LQKENI. This CDR3 is 17 amino acids long. Written as DNA, the CDR3 is TGTGCCAGCTCACCACGACTAGCGGGGGCCCTCTACAATGAGCAGTTCTTC. This codes for CASSPRLAGALYNEQFF.

This clonotype appeared a few times. The chain links TRBV11-2 to TRBJ2-2; 9 positions agree with TRBD2. The trim removed 2 bases at V and 6 bases at J, leaving 4 bases unmatched. CDR1 SGHAT and CDR2 FQNNGV come from the germline V gene. CDR3 size: 15 residues. CDR3 sequence reads: CASSLRIAGAGELFF. The CDR3 DNA reads as TGTGCCAGCAGCTTACGTATAGCGGGAGCCGGGGAGCTGTTTTTT.

V and J are TRBV20-1 and TRBJ2-3; D not resolved. V was trimmed by 3 bases and J by 1 base, leaving 20 bases between them. In germline, CDR1 is DFQATT, CDR2 SNEGSKA (reference sequence). The CDR3 extends over 17 amino acids. Here the CDR3 DNA reads TGCAGTGCTAGTCTTAGTACCAGTATGTCCCGCACAGATACGCAGTATTTT. Translation: CSASLSTSMSRTDTQYF.

This chain connects TRBV20-1 to TRBJ2-1; possibly TRBD1 for D (5 bases). This CDR3 is built from 12 residues. V gave up 3 bases and J gave up 6 bases, with 9 bases separating them. In germline, CDR1 is DFQATT, CDR2 SNEGSKA (reference sequence). This CDR3 reads CSASEQVNEQFF. CDR3 sequence (DNA): TGCAGTGCTAGTGAACAGGTCAATGAGCAGTTCTTC.

The V call is TRBV7-9, the J call TRBJ2-7; 10 bases fit TRBD1. The CDR3 has 16 amino acids. Looked up from germline, CDR1 is SEHNR and CDR2 is FQNEAQ (reference sequence). Trimming took 0 bases from V and 6 from J; bases not matched to a gene: 8. The CDR3 loop reads CASSLAPGTGVVEQYF. The DNA of the CDR3 is TGTGCCAGCAGCTTAGCGCCGGGGACAGGGGTAGTCGAGCAGTACTTC.

The rearrangement joins TRBV14 to TRBJ2-7, with 7 bases identical to TRBD2. Trimming took 5 bases from V and 5 from J; bases not matched to a gene: 6. Germline CDR1 and CDR2: SGHDN and FVKESK. The CDR3 length is 13 residues. The CDR3 loop reads CASSDKLANEQYF. The CDR3 DNA sequence: TGTGCCAGCAGCGATAAACTAGCGAACGAGCAGTACTTC. Full variable domain (rest looked up from reference TRBV14 and TRBJ2-7): EAGVTQFPSHSVIEKGQTVTLRCDPISGHDNLYWYRRVMGKEIKFLLHFVKESKQDESGMPNNRFLAERTGGTYSTLKVQPAELEDSGVYFCASSDKLANEQYFGPGTRLTVT.